These 15 T cell receptor beta chains originate from one sample sequenced in a study of cytomegalovirus exposure and HLA in healthy donors (dated by TCRdb to 2015 to 2018). The library was obtained by the immunoSEQ multiplex PCR assay. The multiplex PCR relied on a mix of 60 forward primers for TCR Vbeta segments and 13 reverse primers for TCR Jbeta segments. TCRdb took over this immuneACCESS table, retaining in-frame rearrangements with V and J assigned. Such tables are incomplete; in checked studies, under half of the missing clones stem from an unresolved V gene, and the remainder is unexplained. Within this sample are some 130,000 clones, with roughly two thirds of them counted one time only. Of the sample, 1.6% falls within the top ten clones. The specimen was PBMCs. These receptors were obtained from a man under 40 in good health and CMV-seropositive.

The chain is built from TRBV14 and TRBJ2-1; TRBD2 aligns across 11 bases. V was clipped by 4 bases and J by 10 bases; unmatched bases: 6. The CDR3 extends over 14 amino acids. CDR1 and CDR2 (germline): SGHDN, FVKESK. CDR3 region: CASSLQTSGGEQFF. The CDR3 bases are TGTGCCAGCAGCCTTCAAACTAGCGGGGGAGAGCAGTTCTTC.

This clone was seen just once. This chain connects TRBV4-3 to TRBJ1-3, with D perhaps matching TRBD1 (5 bases). CDR3 size: 17 residues. Looked up from germline, CDR1 is LGHNA and CDR2 is YSLEER. The V end was cut by 0 bases, the J end by 3 bases, with 15 bases between. CDR3 coding DNA: TGCGCCAGCAGCCAAGAACCGCCCCGGGGGGATGGAAACACCATATATTTT. Translated: CASSQEPPRGDGNTIYF.

V usage is TRBV6-5 and J usage is TRBJ2-3; a weak D match, TRBD1 (5 bases). The CDR3 totals 16 residues. V was pared by 2 bases and J by 0 bases, with 12 bases between. Per the germline V gene, CDR1 is MNHEY and CDR2 is SVGAGI. The CDR3 region is CASSYTGYPSTDTQYF. CDR3 coding DNA: TGTGCCAGCAGTTACACAGGATACCCTAGCACAGATACGCAGTATTTT.

This rearrangement joins TRBV28 to TRBJ2-7; TRBD1 matches at 10 bases. The germline V gene has CDR1 MDHEN and CDR2 SYDVKM. J gave up 2 bases and V 4 bases, and 5 bases lay outside the gene matches. CDR3 length: 15 amino acids. The CDR3 nucleotides read TGTGCCAGCAGTTCGCGGGACAGGGGCGCCTACGAGCAGTACTTC. It codes for CASSSRDRGAYEQYF. Complete variable domain (other parts from reference TRBV28 and TRBJ2-7): DVKVTQSSRYLVKRTGEKVFLECVQDMDHENMFWYRQDPGLGLRLIYFSYDVKMKEKGDIPEGYSVSREKKERFSLILESASTNQTSMYLCASSSRDRGAYEQYFGPGTRLTVT.

The chain is built from TRBV4-3 and TRBJ1-2, with TRBD1 identical over 8 bases. This CDR3 comprises 14 residues. The V and J ends lost 3 bases and 7 bases, in that order; junction bases with no gene match: 7. Per the germline V gene, CDR1 is LGHNA and CDR2 is YSLEER. The CDR3 DNA follows: TGCGCCAGCAGCCAGGTGGACAGGGAGGGTGGCTACACCTTC. Translation gives CASSQVDREGGYTF.

Ten or more counts support this clone. The chain has TRBV5-1 and TRBJ2-7; D gene unclear. Germline CDR1 and CDR2: SGHRS and YFSETQ. This CDR3 spans 13 amino acids. Trimming cost V 0 bases and J 4 bases, with 8 bases left between them. CDR3 nucleotide sequence: TGCGCCAGCAGCTTGGTTCCTATATACGAGCAGTACTTC. As protein: CASSLVPIYEQYF.

The CDR3 coding sequence is TGCGCCAGCAGTACCGGGACTAGCGCTCTAGCAGATACGCAGTATTTT. Translation gives CASSTGTSALADTQYF. The gene calls are TRBV10-1 and TRBJ2-3; TRBD2 matches at 10 bases. The CDR3 extends over 16 amino acids. Germline CDR1 and CDR2: WNHNN and SYGVQD (reference sequence). V shed 5 bases and J 4 bases; nucleotides not matched to a gene: 9.

This clone was detected only a few times. The chain recombines TRBV5-1 with TRBJ2-3; D may be TRBD2 (5 bases). The CDR3 is 14 residues long. CDR1 SGHRS and CDR2 YFSETQ come from the germline V gene. V lost 3 bases, J lost 2 bases, and 10 bases lay in between. The CDR3 reads CASSSGSHTDTQYF. The CDR3 nucleotides are TGCGCCAGCAGCTCGGGATCACACACAGATACGCAGTATTTT. The full variable domain, its missing parts supplied by reference TRBV5-1 and TRBJ2-3, is KAGVTQTPRYLIKTRGQQVTLSCSPISGHRSVSWYQQTPGQGLQFLFEYFSETQRNKGNFPGRFSGRQFSNSRSEMNVSTLELGDSALYLCASSSGSHTDTQYFGPGTRLTVL.

J is TRBJ1-5 and V is TRBV6-1, with D perhaps TRBD1 (5 bases). From germline, CDR1 is MNHNS and CDR2 SASEGT. The V gene lost 2 bases and the J gene lost 4 bases, with 18 bases spanning the gap. This CDR3 is 17 amino acids long. This chain's CDR3 is CASSENPGGGSNQPQHF. The CDR3 nucleotides are TGTGCCAGCAGTGAAAATCCCGGGGGGGGATCGAATCAGCCCCAGCATTTT.

The chain combines TRBV5-1 with TRBJ1-2, with 9 bases identical to TRBD1. Germline values: CDR1 SGHRS, CDR2 YFSETQ. With 1 base clipped from V and 7 bases from J, the junction kept 5 bases outside the gene matches. The CDR3 runs to 14 residues. The CDR3 sequence: CASSLRGQGIGYTF. CDR3 DNA: TGCGCCAGCAGCTTGAGAGGACAGGGGATTGGCTACACCTTC.

The CDR3 DNA reads as TGTGCCAGCAGCTTGAGCGGGAGGGCCATAAATGAGCAGTTCTTC. Translating it yields CASSLSGRAINEQFF. The V call is TRBV6-5, the J call TRBJ2-1; 10 bases map to TRBD2. The germline CDR1 and CDR2 sequences are MNHEY and SVGAGI. The junction had 9 bases not matched to a gene; V was cut back by 6 bases and J by 7 bases. The CDR3 length is 15 residues.

A few counts support this clone. The chain couples TRBV5-1 to TRBJ2-2; TRBD2 matches 11 bases. Germline V gene sequence: CDR1 SGHRS, CDR2 YFSETQ. This CDR3 contains 15 residues. V gave up 4 bases and J gave up 3 bases; unmatched junction bases: 2. CDR3 protein: CASSVLAGDTGELFF. The CDR3 coding sequence is TGCGCCAGCAGCGTACTAGCGGGGGACACCGGGGAGCTGTTTTTT. Variable domain in full (rest from reference TRBV5-1 and TRBJ2-2): KAGVTQTPRYLIKTRGQQVTLSCSPISGHRSVSWYQQTPGQGLQFLFEYFSETQRNKGNFPGRFSGRQFSNSRSEMNVSTLELGDSALYLCASSVLAGDTGELFFGEGSRLTVL.

The chain employs TRBV7-3 and TRBJ1-1; D is unresolved. The CDR3 sequence is 13 residues long. V was cut by 1 base and J by 8 bases, with 11 bases left in between. Germline CDR1 is SGHTA and CDR2 is FQGTGA. CDR3 sequence (DNA): TGTGCCAGCAGCTTAAATGAACTTTCCGAAGCTTTCTTT. Translation: CASSLNELSEAFF.

This clone was seen more than once but under ten times. The chain has TRBV2 and TRBJ2-2, with D possibly TRBD1 on 6 matching bases. Germline V gene sequence: CDR1 SNHLY, CDR2 FYNNEI. The V end lost 2 bases, the J end lost 1 base, and 11 bases lay between the germline ends. The CDR3 has 16 residues. The CDR3 DNA follows: TGTGCCAGCAGTGAAATGGGGGCAGTGAACACCGGGGAGCTGTTTTTT. Translated, it gives CASSEMGAVNTGELFF.

The chain uses TRBV7-9 and TRBJ2-7, with a tentative D call TRBD2 (6 bases). This CDR3 has 15 amino acids. Deletions cut 1 base from V and 2 bases from J, with 12 bases between. The germline CDR1 and CDR2 sequences are SEHNR and FQNEAQ (reference sequence). CDR3 residues: CASSLGGEATYEQYF. In DNA, the CDR3 is TGTGCCAGCAGCTTAGGGGGGGAGGCGACCTACGAGCAGTACTTC.